This T cell receptor (beta chain) was identified in a study of identical twins. MiXCR, applied by TCRdb to the 5' RACE reads, yields one record per CDR3 protein. The sample lists around 480,000 distinct CDR3 sequences, over 12% occurring once. Concerning this clonotype: Antigen specificity is unknown.

General study results and limits: Insertions ran lower in abundant cord blood beta clonotypes, though not in memory repertoires. For out-of-frame alpha sequences shared by twins, low generation probability was in excess. It was cross-sectional statistical analysis, not following the same donors, that the conclusions relied on.

These data also formed part of another study, on yellow fever vaccine responses in identical twins. This second report adds: As reported, the vaccine T cell response of twins seemed partly convergent and partly personalized.

This sequence was found in a woman aged 18 to 35 in good health. Specimen: CD4+ T cells sorted from blood.

CDR3 coding DNA: TGTGCCAGCAGCCAAGAACCCCCGAACAGACACACCGGGGAGCTGTTTTTT. The encoded protein is CASSQEPPNRHTGELFF. V usage is TRBV4-2 and J usage is TRBJ2-2; D call uncertain. This CDR3 is built from 17 residues. V lost 0 bases to trimming and J lost 3 bases, with 14 bases between them. CDR1 is LGHNA, CDR2 YNFKEQ, per germline.